This TCR beta chain stems from a study of Graves' ophthalmopathy and Graves' hyperthyroidism. Germline CDR1 is SNHLY and CDR2 is FYNNEI. Trimming removed 5 bases at V and 0 bases at J, with 13 bases between. The CDR3 is 16 residues long. RNA transcripts provided the template for amplifying TCR beta CDR3 regions. RT-PCR with HTBI primers came first, then second-round multiplex PCR. TCRdb used MiXCR to reprocess the multiplex PCR reads, holding one entry per CDR3 protein. The data show 200,000 to 250,000 distinct CDR3 sequences, roughly 50% seen once. The sequencing input was peripheral blood. J is TRBJ1-4 and V is TRBV2; D possibly corresponds to TRBD1 (6 bases). This TCR derives from an adult man with Graves' ophthalmopathy. Here the CDR3 reads CASSRQATTTNEKLFF. The CDR3 region has the DNA TGTGCCAGCAGTCGACAGGCCACTACAACTAATGAAAAACTGTTTTTT.